A single sample is the source of the 25 T cell receptor beta chains below, sequenced in a study of cytomegalovirus exposure and HLA in healthy donors. Use of 60 Vbeta and 13 Jbeta primers characterized the PCR. The method was immunoSEQ multiplex PCR; TCRdb's version includes in-frame clones alone and lacks a portion of them. The sample yields 150,000 to 200,000 clones, nearly 70% seen once. Sequencing was done on a sample of PBMCs. The receptors come from a man aged 30-40 years in good health and CMV-seropositive.

This clone has just a few counts. The rearrangement joins TRBV25-1 to TRBJ2-1; TRBD2 aligns across 11 bases. The V gene's germline CDR1 is MGHDK and CDR2 SYGVNS. V lost 4 bases and J lost 4; bases outside the gene matches: 9. The CDR3 is 17 residues long. The CDR3 nucleotides read TGTGCCAGCAGTGTGCCGACTCTAGCGGGAGGTTACAATGAGCAGTTCTTC. Protein sequence: CASSVPTLAGGYNEQFF.

This chain uses TRBV6-6 with TRBJ1-5; tentative D call: TRBD1 (5 bases). The CDR3 consists of 15 residues. Germline CDR1 is MNHNY and CDR2 is SVGAGI (reference sequence). The germline V and J ends were trimmed by 6 bases and 1 base, with 13 bases remaining between them. This CDR3 reads CASSPDRGSNQPQHF. CDR3 DNA sequence: TGTGCCAGCAGCCCCGACAGAGGAAGCAATCAGCCCCAGCATTTT.

V and J are TRBV28 and TRBJ2-1; D is perhaps TRBD2 (6 bases). Germline-derived CDR1 and CDR2 are MDHEN and SYDVKM. V gave up 5 bases and J gave up 0 bases, with 14 bases separating them. The CDR3 runs to 16 residues. The CDR3 here is CASSLLAATSYNEQFF. The CDR3 region has the DNA TGTGCCAGCAGTCTTTTAGCGGCCACCTCCTACAATGAGCAGTTCTTC.

The rearrangement joins TRBV25-1 to TRBJ2-5; perhaps TRBD2 as D (6 bases). Germline CDR1 reads MGHDK; CDR2 reads SYGVNS. The length of the CDR3 is 18 residues. V was clipped by 0 bases and J by 1 base, with 18 bases between them. CDR3 protein: CASSEYRDLESPQETQYF. Written as DNA, the CDR3 is TGTGCCAGCAGTGAATATAGGGACTTAGAATCCCCCCAAGAGACCCAGTACTTC.

The genes are TRBV6-6 and TRBJ1-2; no firm D call. Trimming took 4 bases from V and 7 from J, leaving 13 bases between them. Germline CDR1 and CDR2: MNHNY and SVGAGI (reference sequence). The CDR3 is 13 residues long. The CDR3 protein is CASSLPELSGYTF. DNA for the CDR3: TGTGCCAGCAGTTTACCGGAGTTAAGTGGCTACACCTTC.

Only a few counts were recorded for this clone. The genes are TRBV6-4 and TRBJ2-1, with 7 positions matching TRBD2. Germline CDR1 reads MRHNA; CDR2 reads SNTAGT. Trimming at V came to 4 bases and at J to 5 bases, leaving 11 bases not matched to a gene. The CDR3 sequence is 16 residues long. The CDR3 here is CASSARRENPNNEQFF. The DNA of the CDR3 is TGTGCCAGCAGTGCAAGGCGGGAGAACCCAAACAATGAGCAGTTCTTC.

V usage is TRBV7-2 and J usage is TRBJ2-5, with 8 bases aligning to TRBD1. Per germline, CDR1 SGHTA and CDR2 FQGNSA. The CDR3 is made up of 13 amino acids. Unmatched junction bases numbered 3, after V lost 5 bases and J lost 4 bases. The DNA for the CDR3 is TGTGCCAGCAGCGCAGGGGGCACAGAGACCCAGTACTTC. This codes for CASSAGGTETQYF.

This sequence joins TRBV10-3 and TRBJ2-1; 12 bases match TRBD1. In germline, CDR1 is ENHRY, CDR2 SYGVKD. The CDR3 totals 15 residues. Trimming at V came to 6 bases and at J to 8 bases, leaving 8 bases not matched to a gene. The DNA for the CDR3 is TGTGCCATCAGGATCGGGACAGGGGGCCGGGATGAGCAGTTCTTC. It yields the protein CAIRIGTGGRDEQFF.

This clone has just a few counts. The rearrangement uses TRBV27 and TRBJ2-7, with 7 bases that match TRBD2. Trimming took 11 bases from V and 4 from J; bases not matched to a gene: 8. The CDR3 contains 12 residues. Germline CDR1 MNHEY, CDR2 SMNVEV (reference sequence). The CDR3 nucleotides are TGTGCCGGAGGCCGGGGGGTATACGAGCAGTACTTC. This encodes CAGGRGVYEQYF.

The J gene is TRBJ1-5, the V gene TRBV19; D call uncertain. CDR1 and CDR2 (germline): LNHDA, SQIVND (reference sequence). The ends were cut back, 2 bases at V and 7 bases at J, with 18 bases in the middle. The CDR3 runs 16 residues. The CDR3 protein is CASSITIRGKGQPQHF. CDR3 bases: TGTGCCAGTAGTATAACGATTCGGGGAAAGGGACAGCCCCAGCATTTT. Using reference TRBV19 and TRBJ1-5 for the parts outside the CDR3, the full variable domain is DGGITQSPKYLFRKEGQNVTLSCEQNLNHDAMYWYRQDPGQGLRLIYYSQIVNDFQKGDIAEGYSVSREKKESFPLTVTSAQKNPTAFYLCASSITIRGKGQPQHFGDGTRLSIL.

The chain combines TRBV14 with TRBJ2-7; TRBD1 aligns across 10 bases. CDR3 size: 16 residues. V shed 1 base, J shed 5 bases, and the junction held 8 bases outside the gene matches. Germline assignment: CDR1 SGHDN and CDR2 FVKESK. The CDR3 region has the DNA TGTGCCAGCAGCCAAGTACCGGGACAGGGGCCCAACGAGCAGTACTTC. Translating it yields CASSQVPGQGPNEQYF.

V and J are TRBV7-8 and TRBJ2-1, with TRBD2 matching 12 bases. The CDR3 covers 21 residues. V was pared by 1 base and J by 1 base, with 14 bases of the junction left unmatched. Germline V gene sequence: CDR1 SGHVS, CDR2 FQNEAQ. The CDR3 DNA reads TGTGCCAGCAGCTTAGAGTGGACTAGCGGGGTACCAATTGCTTCCTACAATGAGCAGTTCTTC. The encoded protein is CASSLEWTSGVPIASYNEQFF. The whole variable domain, remainder taken from reference TRBV7-8 and TRBJ2-1, is GAGVSQSPRYKVAKRGQDVALRCDPISGHVSLFWYQQALGQGPEFLTYFQNEAQLDKSGLPSDRFFAERPEGSVSTLKIQRTQQEDSAVYLCASSLEWTSGVPIASYNEQFFGPGTRLTVL.

The V gene is TRBV27, the J gene TRBJ1-4; weak D call: TRBD1 (6 bases). This CDR3 region has 16 residues. Germline assignment: CDR1 MNHEY and CDR2 SMNVEV (reference sequence). The V gene lost 3 bases and the J gene lost 5 bases, with 16 bases spanning the gap. CDR3 nucleotides: TGTGCCAGCAGTTTGTATTGGACAGAAAAAAATGAAAAACTGTTTTTT. It specifies CASSLYWTEKNEKLFF.

V and J are TRBV27 and TRBJ2-5, with a tentative D call TRBD1 (5 bases). CDR1 is MNHEY and CDR2 is SMNVEV in the germline V gene (reference sequence). The CDR3 extends over 14 amino acids. V was clipped by 10 bases and J by 4 bases, with 19 bases between them. This CDR3 is CATSRTFGSETQYF. The CDR3 nucleotides are TGTGCCACCTCCCGGACATTTGGGTCAGAGACCCAGTACTTC.

This clone has more than one count but fewer than ten. The chain uses TRBV18 and TRBJ1-1; weak D call: TRBD1 (5 bases). The CDR3 is 15 amino acids. Trimming cost V 6 bases and J 5 bases, with 19 bases left between them. The germline CDR1 and CDR2 sequences are KGHSH and LQKENI. CDR3 DNA: TGTGCCAGCTCCCCGCTCCGTGGGGCATGGACTGAAGCTTTCTTT. This encodes CASSPLRGAWTEAFF.

A few counts support this clone. The chain employs TRBV30 and TRBJ1-2, with no clear D. The CDR3 extends over 11 amino acids. Looked up from germline, CDR1 is GTSNPN and CDR2 is SVGIG (reference sequence). V lost 8 bases and J lost 3, with 10 bases in between. CDR3 DNA sequence: TGTGCCCACCGTCGGTACTATGGCTACACCTTC. Protein sequence: CAHRRYYGYTF.

This sequence joins TRBV27 and TRBJ1-3, with 8 bases lining up with TRBD1. Looked up from germline, CDR1 is MNHEY and CDR2 is SMNVEV (reference sequence). With 5 bases clipped from V and 4 bases from J, the junction kept 16 bases outside the gene matches. The CDR3 has 18 amino acids. CDR3 DNA sequence: TGTGCCAGCAGTCTCAGACAGGGGCTAGGGTACAGAGGAAACACCATATATTTT. This encodes CASSLRQGLGYRGNTIYF.

The V gene is TRBV6-4, the J gene TRBJ2-1; 10 bases map to TRBD2. The V gene end was trimmed by 3 bases and the J gene end by 0 bases; junction bases not matched to a gene: 5. CDR1 and CDR2 (germline): MRHNA, SNTAGT. The CDR3 spans 17 residues. Written as DNA, the CDR3 is TGTGCCAGCAGTGAAACCGGACTAGCGGACTCCTACAATGAGCAGTTCTTC. Amino acids: CASSETGLADSYNEQFF.

This clone was detected once. This chain connects TRBV5-1 to TRBJ2-3, with TRBD1 matching over 8 bases. Germline CDR1 reads SGHRS; CDR2 reads YFSETQ. The CDR3 length is 16 residues. Trimming at V came to 4 bases and at J to 4 bases, leaving 11 bases not matched to a gene. The CDR3 here is CASSDGQGPMADTQYF. CDR3 in DNA: TGCGCCAGCAGCGACGGACAGGGACCGATGGCAGATACGCAGTATTTT.

The J gene is TRBJ2-5, the V gene TRBV5-1; 10 nucleotides line up with TRBD2. Germline CDR1 and CDR2: SGHRS and YFSETQ. The CDR3 is 15 amino acids. V was pared by 0 bases and J by 11 bases, with 10 bases of the junction left unmatched. The CDR3 loop is CASSLVGGLAEPQYF. CDR3 in DNA: TGCGCCAGCAGCTTGGTTGGCGGACTAGCGGAGCCACAGTACTTC.

CDR3 residues: CAWSRGSNEKLFF. For the CDR3, the DNA is TGTGCCTGGAGTAGGGGATCTAATGAAAAACTGTTTTTT. The chain has TRBV30 and TRBJ1-4; possibly TRBD1 for D (5 bases). This CDR3 is built from 13 residues. V lost 2 bases and J 3 bases, leaving 7 bases between the germline ends. The germline V gene has CDR1 GTSNPN and CDR2 SVGIG (reference sequence).

The CDR3 sequence: CASSLTGVMNTEAFF. The CDR3 region has the DNA TGTGCCAGCAGTCTAACAGGGGTCATGAACACTGAAGCTTTCTTT. The chain uses TRBV28 and TRBJ1-1; the match to TRBD1 covers 7 bases. V lost 5 bases and J lost 0; bases outside the gene matches: 6. Germline V gene sequence: CDR1 MDHEN, CDR2 SYDVKM. This CDR3 is built from 15 residues.

V is TRBV5-1 and J is TRBJ2-7, with TRBD1 as a possible D gene (6 bases). The CDR3 spans 15 residues. V lost 3 bases to trimming and J lost 0 bases, with 13 bases between them. Germline V gene sequence: CDR1 SGHRS, CDR2 YFSETQ. CDR3 sequence reads: CASSSTGTVSYEQYF. In nucleotides, the CDR3 is TGCGCCAGCAGCTCCACAGGGACGGTCTCCTACGAGCAGTACTTC.

V and J are TRBV18 and TRBJ2-2, with TRBD1 identical over 9 bases. The CDR3 extends over 14 amino acids. Germline CDR1 KGHSH, CDR2 LQKENI. The V and J ends lost 3 bases and 8 bases, in that order; junction bases with no gene match: 4. The CDR3 is CASSPNRGPGELFF. DNA of the CDR3: TGTGCCAGCTCACCGAACAGGGGGCCAGGGGAGCTGTTTTTT.

The chain recombines TRBV27 with TRBJ1-5, with D perhaps TRBD1 (5 bases). CDR3 size: 13 residues. Germline V gene data show CDR1 as MNHEY and CDR2 as SMNVEV (reference sequence). The V and J ends lost 4 bases and 3 bases respectively, with 7 bases between them. CDR3 nucleotide sequence: TGTGCCAGCAGTTCGACAGTCAATCAGCCCCAGCATTTT. This gives the protein CASSSTVNQPQHF.